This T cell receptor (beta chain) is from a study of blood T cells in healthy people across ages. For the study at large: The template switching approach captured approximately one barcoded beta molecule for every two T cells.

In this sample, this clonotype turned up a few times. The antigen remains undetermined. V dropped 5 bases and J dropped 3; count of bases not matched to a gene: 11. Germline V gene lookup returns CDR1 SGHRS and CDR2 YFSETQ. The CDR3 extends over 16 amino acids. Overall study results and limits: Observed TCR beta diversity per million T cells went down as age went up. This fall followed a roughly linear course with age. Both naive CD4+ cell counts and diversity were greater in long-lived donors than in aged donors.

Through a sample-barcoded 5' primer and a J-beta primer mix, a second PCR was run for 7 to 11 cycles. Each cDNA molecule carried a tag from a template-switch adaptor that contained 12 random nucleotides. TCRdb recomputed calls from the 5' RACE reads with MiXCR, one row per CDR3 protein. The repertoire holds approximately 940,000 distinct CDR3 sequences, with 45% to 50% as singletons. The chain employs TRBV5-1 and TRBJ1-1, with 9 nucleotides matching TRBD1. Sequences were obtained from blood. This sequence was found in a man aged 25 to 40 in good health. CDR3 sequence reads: CASSPGQGRGHTEAFF. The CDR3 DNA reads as TGCGCCAGCAGTCCCGGACAGGGGAGAGGGCACACTGAAGCTTTCTTT.